The entry below gives a single TCR beta chain sequence along with its context. What it binds is not known. This CDR3 contains 16 residues. Between the trimmed V and J ends, which lost 1 base and 5 bases, there was a span of 18 bases. The germline gives CDR1 SGHRS, CDR2 YFSETQ. For TCR beta, libraries came from quantitative 5'-RACE with molecular barcodes. TCRdb reprocessed the 5' RACE reads with MiXCR, giving one entry per CDR3 protein. The table lists roughly 120,000 distinct CDR3 sequences, roughly an eighth of them singletons, with approximately 3% in the top ten. The sample belongs to a study of CD8 T cells in ankylosing spondylitis. Study results and limitations: Significant enrichment of disease-linked clones was reported in matched ankylosing spondylitis synovial fluid. A subset of motif variants has previously been described in the synovial fluid and blood of reactive arthritis.

The gene calls are TRBV5-1 and TRBJ1-2; D might be TRBD1 (5 bases). Sample: blood, either unsorted or a sorted T cell fraction (not recorded which). The sequence came from a female donor with ankylosing spondylitis or in good health (not recorded which). CDR3 DNA sequence: TGCGCCAGCAGCTTGAATAGCGGGGGTTACAGATATGGCTACACCTTC. Encoded protein: CASSLNSGGYRYGYTF.